This T cell receptor (beta chain) was sequenced during a study of T cells in Graves' hyperthyroidism and ophthalmopathy. Study-wide results and limits: Stable hyperthyroidism was separated from ophthalmopathy by a model based on 13 V-J features. Appearing also in blood were most of the thyroid clonotypes expanded above 0.001.

This clonotype was detected ten times or more. Its specificity is not known. Template material for amplifying TCR beta CDR3 regions consisted of RNA transcripts. TCR CDR3 underwent first-round RT-PCR with the HTBI primer set. TCRdb reanalysed the multiplex PCR reads using MiXCR and keeps one entry per CDR3 protein. The sample lists fewer than 450,000 distinct CDR3 sequences; approximately 18% were seen once. V was pared by 2 bases and J by 3 bases, with 4 bases of the junction left unmatched. CDR3 length equals 16 residues. Germline lookup yields CDR1 LNHNV and CDR2 YYDKDF (reference sequence). Sequences were obtained from blood. This clonotype was obtained from a woman in her twenties or thirties with Graves' hyperthyroidism that later progressed to Graves' ophthalmopathy. This sequence joins TRBV15 and TRBJ2-1, with 10 bases identical to TRBD2. CDR3 residues: CATSRSGTSVYNEQFF. The DNA of the CDR3 is TGTGCCACCAGCAGATCCGGGACTAGCGTCTACAATGAGCAGTTCTTC.